The sample holds one count of the clone carrying this T cell receptor beta chain. This sample stems from a study of identical twins. Trimming left V 2 bases short and J 3 bases short, with 10 bases between. CDR1 is ENHRY and CDR2 is SYGVKD in the germline V gene. The length of the CDR3 is 15 residues. A universal primer site arose from template switching, and cDNA bore unique molecular identifiers. MiXCR, applied by TCRdb to the 5' RACE reads, yields one record per CDR3 protein. The table includes 1,800,000 or so distinct CDR3 sequences, less than 35% detected once. The sequenced sample was cord blood. This sequence originates from a newborn girl in good health. The chain joins TRBV10-3 to TRBJ2-2; D may be TRBD2 (5 bases). CDR3 nucleotides: TGTGCCATCAGTGAGCCCGGGATCCACACCGGGGAGCTGTTTTTT. Translating gives CAISEPGIHTGELFF.